This T cell receptor beta chain was recovered during a study of blood T cell repertoires in COVID-19. About the study: Sites across the United States, Italy and Spain contributed samples from acute and convalescent COVID-19. The analysed material was cDNA or gDNA that came from T cells, B-cell-depleted T cells, or PBMCs.

Per the study methods: Reference gene primer amplification gave nucleated cell count estimates. The repertoire was sequenced with immunoSEQ multiplex PCR; TCRdb's copy has only in-frame clones and lacks some. That table supplies the V and J calls and clone size; D and trimming were determined from the DNA. Of more than 110,000 clones in the sample, approximately 80% were seen once. Germline V CDR1 and CDR2: KGHSH, LQKENI. CDR3 length equals 15 residues. V lost 6 bases, J lost 2 bases, and 6 bases stayed unmatched. The source material was peripheral blood. The chain joins TRBV18 to TRBJ1-3, with 8 bases identical to TRBD1. The clonotype originates from a human donor in a cohort sampled during active COVID-19. CDR3 sequence reads: CASSNQGAPGNTIYF. CDR3 DNA sequence: TGTGCCAGCTCTAATCAGGGGGCCCCTGGAAACACCATATATTTT.